The rows below give T cell receptor beta chains drawn from one sample of a study of OX40 agonist ivuxolimab in advanced cancers. The assay was immunoSEQ multiplex PCR, and TCRdb's table has in-frame clones only and misses some. The sample yields tens of thousands of clones, 84% seen once. The input for sequencing was CD4+ or CD8+ T cells sorted from blood, taken in a trial of the OX40 agonist ivuxolimab. The source of these receptors is an adult with an advanced solid tumor such as melanoma, head and neck, liver or kidney cancer. Both conserved end residues are part of each CDR3. The D gene is left open where the match is weak. Clone size appears in some rows only: once, few, many, or a class for an expanded clone.

size: few
D: NA
J: TRBJ2-1
V: TRBV7-2
CDR3: CASSSVAFDEQFF
DNA: TGTGCCAGCAGCTCGGTTGCCTTCGATGAGCAGTTCTTC

size: NA
D: NA
J: TRBJ1-3
V: TRBV10-3
CDR3: CAISEFVTGVSGNTIYF
DNA: TGTGCCATCAGTGAGTTCGTGACAGGCGTCTCTGGAAACACCATATATTTT

size: NA
D: NA
J: TRBJ2-1
V: TRBV6-5
CDR3: CASSPGQTSNEQFF
DNA: TGTGCCAGCAGCCCGGGACAAACCAGCAATGAGCAGTTCTTC

size: once
D: NA
J: TRBJ1-5
V: TRBV7-8
CDR3: CASSLRTADQAQHF
DNA: TGTGCCAGCAGCTTAAGGACGGCGGATCAGGCCCAGCATTTT

size: once
D: NA
J: TRBJ2-5
V: TRBV6-1
CDR3: CASTPGAGKTQYF
DNA: TGTGCCAGCACCCCGGGGGCCGGGAAGACCCAGTACTTC

size: NA
D: TRBD2
J: TRBJ2-5
V: TRBV5-1
CDR3: CASSLGGGSSETQYF
DNA: TGCGCCAGCAGCTTGGGCGGGGGGTCTAGCGAGACCCAGTACTTC

size: once
D: TRBD1
J: TRBJ2-3
V: TRBV5-1
CDR3: CASSLTGQGGTDTQYF
DNA: TGCGCCAGCAGCTTGACCGGACAGGGGGGCACAGATACGCAGTATTTT

size: NA
D: NA
J: TRBJ2-3
V: TRBV6-1
CDR3: CASSEVPGGVTDTQYF
DNA: TGTGCCAGCAGTGAAGTGCCCGGAGGGGTCACAGATACGCAGTATTTT

size: NA
D: NA
J: TRBJ1-2
V: TRBV7-2
CDR3: CASSSSGSGYTF
DNA: TGTGCCAGCAGCTCCTCGGGAAGTGGCTACACCTTC

size: NA
D: NA
J: TRBJ1-1
V: TRBV19
CDR3: CASRDVLTEAFF
DNA: TGTGCCAGTAGGGATGTACTCACTGAAGCTTTCTTT

size: NA
D: NA
J: TRBJ2-5
V: TRBV18
CDR3: CASSPEGGLKETQYF
DNA: TGTGCCAGCTCACCAGAGGGGGGCCTAAAAGAGACCCAGTACTTC

size: NA
D: TRBD1
J: TRBJ1-3
V: TRBV5-1
CDR3: CASSPYDRGSGNTIYF
DNA: TGCGCCAGCAGCCCTTACGACAGGGGCTCTGGAAACACCATATATTTT

size: NA
D: NA
J: TRBJ1-6
V: TRBV5-5
CDR3: CASSLTPRGAYNSPLHF
DNA: TGTGCCAGCAGCTTAACCCCAAGAGGGGCGTATAATTCACCCCTCCACTTT

size: few
D: TRBD1
J: TRBJ2-3
V: TRBV7-3
CDR3: CASSYRDRADTQYF
DNA: TGTGCCAGCAGTTACCGGGACAGGGCCGATACGCAGTATTTT

size: NA
D: TRBD1
J: TRBJ1-2
V: TRBV10-3
CDR3: CAISQRVQGAFMYGYTF
DNA: TGTGCCATCAGTCAAAGAGTACAGGGGGCGTTTATGTATGGCTACACCTTC

size: once
D: NA
J: TRBJ1-2
V: TRBV6-5
CDR3: CASSWDPMGYTF
DNA: TGTGCCAGCAGTTGGGACCCTATGGGCTACACCTTC

size: once
D: NA
J: TRBJ1-3
V: TRBV7-3
CDR3: CASSREGGSGNTIYF
DNA: TGTGCCAGCAGCCGTGAGGGGGGGTCTGGAAACACCATATATTTT

size: NA
D: NA
J: TRBJ2-4
V: TRBV6-1
CDR3: CASSGAGPRNIQYF
DNA: TGTGCCAGCAGTGGGGCAGGGCCGCGGAACATTCAGTACTTC

size: NA
D: NA
J: TRBJ1-3
V: TRBV20-1
CDR3: CSVKSGNTIYF
DNA: TGCAGTGTAAAATCCGGAAACACCATATATTTT

size: NA
D: NA
J: TRBJ2-5
V: TRBV7-3
CDR3: CASSLTGSPGTQYF
DNA: TGTGCCAGCAGCTTAACGGGGTCCCCAGGGACCCAGTACTTC

size: NA
D: NA
J: TRBJ2-7
V: TRBV6-5
CDR3: CASGRTSFLGEQYF
DNA: TGTGCCAGCGGGCGGACATCTTTTCTGGGGGAGCAGTACTTC

size: NA
D: NA
J: TRBJ1-2
V: TRBV19
CDR3: CASSKDTSYGYTF
DNA: TGTGCCAGTAGTAAGGACACTTCCTATGGCTACACCTTC

size: few
D: TRBD2
J: TRBJ2-3
V: TRBV5-1
CDR3: CASSLATSGGTDTQYF
DNA: TGCGCCAGCAGCTTGGCCACTAGCGGGGGCACAGATACGCAGTATTTT

size: NA
D: NA
J: TRBJ1-4
V: TRBV5-5
CDR3: CASSLGRGGDEKLFF
DNA: TGTGCCAGCAGCTTGGGCAGGGGCGGCGACGAAAAACTGTTTTTT

size: NA
D: NA
J: TRBJ1-1
V: TRBV7-9
CDR3: CASARGPEAFF
DNA: TGTGCCAGCGCCAGGGGCCCTGAAGCTTTCTTT

size: NA
D: NA
J: TRBJ1-2
V: TRBV4-1
CDR3: CASSQDQRGAYGYTF
DNA: TGCGCCAGCAGCCAAGATCAACGGGGGGCCTATGGCTACACCTTC

size: NA
D: NA
J: TRBJ1-3
V: TRBV6-8
CDR3: CASRVTGNTIYF
DNA: TGTGCCAGCAGAGTGACCGGAAACACCATATATTTT

size: NA
D: NA
J: TRBJ1-5
V: TRBV7-9
CDR3: CASSLGLSNQPQHF
DNA: TGTGCCAGCAGCTTAGGCCTTAGCAATCAGCCCCAGCATTTT

size: NA
D: NA
J: TRBJ2-2
V: TRBV5-5
CDR3: CASSPDLPDTGELFF
DNA: TGTGCCAGCAGCCCTGACCTGCCCGACACCGGGGAGCTGTTTTTT

size: NA
D: NA
J: TRBJ1-3
V: TRBV7-8
CDR3: CASSYPPGNTIYF
DNA: TGTGCCAGCAGCTACCCTCCCGGAAACACCATATATTTT

size: NA
D: TRBD1
J: TRBJ1-5
V: TRBV6-1
CDR3: CASSDRRTGGNQPQHF
DNA: TGTGCCAGCAGTGACAGAAGGACAGGGGGGAATCAGCCCCAGCATTTT

size: NA
D: NA
J: TRBJ1-6
V: TRBV12-5
CDR3: CASGPTGPGRGNSPLHF
DNA: TGTGCTAGTGGTCCCACAGGGCCCGGACGGGGTAATTCACCCCTCCACTTT

size: NA
D: NA
J: TRBJ2-3
V: TRBV30
CDR3: CAWTRRDGTQYF
DNA: TGTGCCTGGACTAGACGGGACGGTACGCAGTATTTT

size: NA
D: NA
J: TRBJ2-3
V: TRBV6-1
CDR3: CASTTTDTQYF
DNA: TGTGCCAGCACGACCACAGATACGCAGTATTTT

size: NA
D: NA
J: TRBJ1-2
V: TRBV5-1
CDR3: CASSLVGTTTNYGYTF
DNA: TGCGCCAGCAGCCTGGTAGGGACAACTACTAACTATGGCTACACCTTC

size: NA
D: NA
J: TRBJ1-4
V: TRBV15
CDR3: CATSTVQGDNEKLFF
DNA: TGTGCCACCAGCACCGTACAGGGAGACAATGAAAAACTGTTTTTT

size: NA
D: TRBD2
J: TRBJ2-5
V: TRBV19
CDR3: CASRIAGGGETQYF
DNA: TGTGCCAGTAGAATAGCGGGGGGAGGAGAGACCCAGTACTTC

size: NA
D: TRBD1
J: TRBJ1-1
V: TRBV28
CDR3: CASSGTDRGTEAFF
DNA: TGTGCCAGCAGTGGAACGGACAGGGGAACTGAAGCTTTCTTT

size: NA
D: NA
J: TRBJ1-2
V: TRBV28
CDR3: CASSLSGYYGYTF
DNA: TGTGCCAGCAGTTTATCAGGCTACTATGGCTACACCTTC

size: NA
D: NA
J: TRBJ2-1
V: TRBV11-2
CDR3: CASSHERNEQFF
DNA: TGTGCCAGCAGCCACGAGCGGAATGAGCAGTTCTTC

size: NA
D: NA
J: TRBJ1-2
V: TRBV5-1
CDR3: CASSLGGGAGGYTF
DNA: TGCGCCAGCAGCCTGGGAGGGGGGGCCGGTGGCTACACCTTC

size: few
D: NA
J: TRBJ1-1
V: TRBV18
CDR3: CASSPPGRYTEAFF
DNA: TGTGCCAGCTCACCCCCCGGGCGGTACACTGAAGCTTTCTTT